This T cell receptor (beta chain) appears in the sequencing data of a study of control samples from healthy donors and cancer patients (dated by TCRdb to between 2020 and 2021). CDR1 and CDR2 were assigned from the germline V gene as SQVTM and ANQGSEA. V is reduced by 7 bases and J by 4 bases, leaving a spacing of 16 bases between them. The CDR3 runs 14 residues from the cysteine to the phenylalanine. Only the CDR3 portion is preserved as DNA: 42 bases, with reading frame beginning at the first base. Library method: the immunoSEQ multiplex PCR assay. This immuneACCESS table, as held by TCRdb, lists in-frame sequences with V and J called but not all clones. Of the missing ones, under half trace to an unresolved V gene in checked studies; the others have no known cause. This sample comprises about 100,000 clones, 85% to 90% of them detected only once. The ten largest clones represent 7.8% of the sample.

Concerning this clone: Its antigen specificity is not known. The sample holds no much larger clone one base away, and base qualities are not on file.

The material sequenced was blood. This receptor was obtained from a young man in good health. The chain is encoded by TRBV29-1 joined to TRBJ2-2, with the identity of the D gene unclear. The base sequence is TGCAGCGCTGGGCCTAATACTGGCACCGGGGAGCTGTTTTTT. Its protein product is CSAGPNTGTGELFF.